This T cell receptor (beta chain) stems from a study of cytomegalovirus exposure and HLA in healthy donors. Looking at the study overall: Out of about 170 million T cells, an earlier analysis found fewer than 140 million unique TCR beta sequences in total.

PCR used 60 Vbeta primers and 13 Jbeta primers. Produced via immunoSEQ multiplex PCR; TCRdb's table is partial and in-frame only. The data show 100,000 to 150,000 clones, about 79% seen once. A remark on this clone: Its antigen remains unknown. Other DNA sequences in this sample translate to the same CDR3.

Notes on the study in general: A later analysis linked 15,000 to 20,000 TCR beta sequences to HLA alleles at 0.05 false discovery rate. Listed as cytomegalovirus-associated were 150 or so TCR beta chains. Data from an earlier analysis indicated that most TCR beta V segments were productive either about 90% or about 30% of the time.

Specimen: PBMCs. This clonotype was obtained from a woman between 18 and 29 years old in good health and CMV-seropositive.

CDR3 nucleotides: TGCGCCAGCAGCTTTGGCCAGGGAGGTGAGCAGTTCTTC. Residues: CASSFGQGGEQFF. The chain is built from TRBV5-1 and TRBJ2-1, with TRBD2 as a possible D gene (6 bases). With 2 bases removed from V and 9 bases from J, the gap between germline ends came to 12 bases. The CDR3 contains 13 residues. From germline, CDR1 is SGHRS and CDR2 YFSETQ.